A selection of T cell receptor beta chains follows, all from one sample in a study of T cells expressing NK-cell markers. TCRdb processed the 5' RACE reads again and assigns one entry to each CDR3 protein, with no DNA. This sample's table reports about 150,000 distinct CDR3 sequences. Sequencing was carried out using blood T cells: a sorted CD56 or NKG2C T cell subset, CD4+ or CD8+ T cells, or bulk PBMC T cells (not recorded which). These receptors originate from a woman between 50 and 59 years old in good health. Both conserved end residues are part of each CDR3.

V	J	CDR3
TRBV2	TRBJ1-3	CASNDQGSGNTIYF
TRBV11-2	TRBJ1-5	CASSDALGQPQHF
TRBV19	TRBJ1-1	CASSRGGTTEAFF
TRBV25-1	TRBJ2-1	CASSDPSGRPQFF
TRBV5-1	TRBJ2-7	CASSLETGRYEQYF
TRBV11-2	TRBJ2-1	CASRIQSYNEQFF
TRBV2	TRBJ2-3	CASSEAHKDTQYF
TRBV4-1	TRBJ2-2	CASSQGKNTGELFF
TRBV2	TRBJ2-2	CASSDGGDRTGELFF
TRBV7-2	TRBJ2-1	CASSLLESNNEQFF
TRBV12-3/TRBV12-4	TRBJ2-2	CASWTGLNTGELFF
TRBV15	TRBJ1-1	CATSPRPGGRTEAFF
TRBV7-9	TRBJ1-4	CASSPSKLGAATNEKLFF
TRBV29-1	TRBJ2-7	CSVEDLTGEGYEQYF
TRBV24-1	TRBJ2-7	CATSENTGTGIPYEQYF
TRBV11-3	TRBJ2-1	CASSLDSGRVYNEQFF
TRBV7-9	TRBJ2-7	CASSSPKGIPSYEQYF
TRBV7-9	TRBJ2-3	CASSFGGAGDTQYF
TRBV4-2	TRBJ2-1	CASSGGASGIYNEQFF
TRBV4-2	TRBJ2-3	CASSQERAGTSGSVTDTQYF
TRBV4-1	TRBJ1-2	CASSQEEGRDYGYTF
TRBV12-3/TRBV12-4	TRBJ1-1	CASSLFWGRRTEAFF
TRBV2	TRBJ2-7	CASSERASGIYEQYF
TRBV7-2	TRBJ2-1	CASSNIVGLAGEGEQFF
TRBV27	TRBJ2-7	CASSLKGGAYEQYF
TRBV5-6	TRBJ2-1	CASSSWDTYNEQFF
TRBV28	TRBJ2-3	CASSFYPSGIDTQYF